This entry concerns a single T cell receptor (beta chain). The data derive from a study of blood T cell repertoires in COVID-19. At the level of the study: Whether acute or convalescent, the COVID-19 samples came from the United States, Italy and Spain. The analysed material was cDNA or gDNA that came from T cells, B-cell-depleted T cells, or PBMCs.

The J segment lost 9 bases and the V segment lost 4 bases, leaving 4 bases of the junction unmatched. This CDR3 is built from 12 residues. Original handling: Reference gene primer amplification yielded estimated nucleated cell counts. This table comes from immunoSEQ multiplex PCR, and its TCRdb copy is limited to in-frame clones, with some not included. V, J and clone size derive from that table, while D and trimming were established from the DNA sequence. Among 150,000 to 200,000 clones listed, about 88% were seen once. Sequences were obtained from peripheral blood. The source of this sequence is a man in his sixties with active or convalescent COVID-19. The chain uses TRBV12-3 or TRBV12-4 and TRBJ2-3; 7 bases line up with TRBD2. Here the CDR3 reads CASSYLGGTQYF. CDR3 DNA: TGTGCCAGCAGTTATTTGGGAGGGACGCAGTATTTT.